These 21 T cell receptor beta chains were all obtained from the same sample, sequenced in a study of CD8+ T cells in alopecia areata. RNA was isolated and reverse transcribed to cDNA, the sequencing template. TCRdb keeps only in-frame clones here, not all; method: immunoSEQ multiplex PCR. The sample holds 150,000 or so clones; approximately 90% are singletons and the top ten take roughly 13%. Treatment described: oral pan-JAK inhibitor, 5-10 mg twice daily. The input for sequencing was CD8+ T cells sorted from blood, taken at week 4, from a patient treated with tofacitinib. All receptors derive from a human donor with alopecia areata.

As DNA, the CDR3 is TGCAGCGTTGATGAGACAGGGGGCGGCCGTGAAGCTTTCTTT. Translated, it gives CSVDETGGGREAFF. The chain employs TRBV29-1 and TRBJ1-1, with 10 nucleotides matching TRBD1. CDR1 and CDR2 (germline): SQVTM, ANQGSEA. The V and J ends lost 3 bases and 7 bases, in that order; junction bases with no gene match: 8. CDR3 length: 14 amino acids.

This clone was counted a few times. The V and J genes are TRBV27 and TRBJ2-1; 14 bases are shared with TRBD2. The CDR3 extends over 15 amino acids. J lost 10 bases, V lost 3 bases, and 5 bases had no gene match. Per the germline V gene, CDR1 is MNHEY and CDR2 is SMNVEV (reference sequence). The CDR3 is CASSLTSGGAGEQFF. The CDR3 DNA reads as TGTGCCAGCAGTTTGACTAGCGGGGGGGCAGGGGAGCAGTTCTTC.

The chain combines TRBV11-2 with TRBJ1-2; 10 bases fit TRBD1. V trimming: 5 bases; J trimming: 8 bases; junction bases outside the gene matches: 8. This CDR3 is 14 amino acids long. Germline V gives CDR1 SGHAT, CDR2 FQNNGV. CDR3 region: CASSPPGTGEGYTF. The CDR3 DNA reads TGTGCCAGCAGCCCTCCCGGGACAGGGGAGGGCTACACCTTC.

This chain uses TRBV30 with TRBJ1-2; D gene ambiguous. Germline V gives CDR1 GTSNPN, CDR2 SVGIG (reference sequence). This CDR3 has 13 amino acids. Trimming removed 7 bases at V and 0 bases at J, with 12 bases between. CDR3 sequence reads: CASTWESNYGYTF. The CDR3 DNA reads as TGTGCCTCGACGTGGGAATCTAACTATGGCTACACCTTC.

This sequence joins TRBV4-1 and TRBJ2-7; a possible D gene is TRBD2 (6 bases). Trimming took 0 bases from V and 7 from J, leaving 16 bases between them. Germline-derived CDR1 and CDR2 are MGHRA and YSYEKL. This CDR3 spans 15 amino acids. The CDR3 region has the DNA TGCGCCAGCAGCCAAGAACGTGGGAGGAGGGAAGAGCAGTACTTC. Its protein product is CASSQERGRREEQYF.

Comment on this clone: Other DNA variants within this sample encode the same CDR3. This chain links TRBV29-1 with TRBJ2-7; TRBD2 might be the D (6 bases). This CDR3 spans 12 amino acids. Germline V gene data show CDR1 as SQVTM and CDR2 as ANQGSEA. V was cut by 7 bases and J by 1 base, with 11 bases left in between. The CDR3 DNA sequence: TGCAGCGCCGGGACTGGATCCTACGAGCAGTACTTC. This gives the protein CSAGTGSYEQYF.

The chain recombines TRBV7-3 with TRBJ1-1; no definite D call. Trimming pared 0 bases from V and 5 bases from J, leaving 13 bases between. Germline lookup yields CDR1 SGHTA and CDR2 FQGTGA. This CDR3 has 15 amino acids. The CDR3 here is CASSLTKEVRTEAFF. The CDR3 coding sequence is TGTGCCAGCAGCTTAACGAAGGAGGTGAGGACTGAAGCTTTCTTT.

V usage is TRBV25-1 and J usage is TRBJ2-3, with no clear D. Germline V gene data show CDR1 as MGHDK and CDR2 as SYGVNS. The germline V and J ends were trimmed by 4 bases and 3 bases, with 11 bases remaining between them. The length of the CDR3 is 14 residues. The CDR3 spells CASSAAIGTDTQYF. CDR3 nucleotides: TGTGCCAGCAGTGCGGCGATAGGAACAGATACGCAGTATTTT. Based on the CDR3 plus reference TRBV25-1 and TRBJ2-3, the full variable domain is EADIYQTPRYLVIGTGKKITLECSQTMGHDKMYWYQQDPGMELHLIHYSYGVNSTEKGDLSSESTVSRIRTEHFPLTLESARPSHTSQYLCASSAAIGTDTQYFGPGTRLTVL.

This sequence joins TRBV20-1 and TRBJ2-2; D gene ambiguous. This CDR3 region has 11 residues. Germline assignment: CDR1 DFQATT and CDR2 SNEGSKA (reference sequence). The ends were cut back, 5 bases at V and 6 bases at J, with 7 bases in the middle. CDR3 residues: CSAVRAGELFF. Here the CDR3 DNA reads TGCAGTGCTGTTAGGGCCGGGGAGCTGTTTTTT.

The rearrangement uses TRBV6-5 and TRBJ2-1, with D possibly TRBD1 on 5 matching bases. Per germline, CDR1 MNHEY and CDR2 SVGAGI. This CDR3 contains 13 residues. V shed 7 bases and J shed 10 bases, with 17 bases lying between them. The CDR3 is CASTLTTGDEQFF. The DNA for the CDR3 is TGTGCCAGCACCCTCACCACAGGCGACGAGCAGTTCTTC.

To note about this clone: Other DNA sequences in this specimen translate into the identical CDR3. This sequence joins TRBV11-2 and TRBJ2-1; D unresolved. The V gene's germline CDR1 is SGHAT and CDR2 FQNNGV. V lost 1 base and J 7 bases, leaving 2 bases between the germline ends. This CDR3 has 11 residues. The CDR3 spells CASSLGNEQFF. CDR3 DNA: TGTGCCAGCAGCTTAGGGAATGAGCAGTTCTTC.

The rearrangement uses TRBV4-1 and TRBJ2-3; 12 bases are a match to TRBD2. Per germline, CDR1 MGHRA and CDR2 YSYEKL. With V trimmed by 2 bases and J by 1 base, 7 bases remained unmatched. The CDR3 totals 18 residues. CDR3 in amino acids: CASSQYPSGRGGTDTQYF. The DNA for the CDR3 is TGCGCCAGCAGCCAATATCCTAGCGGGAGGGGGGGCACAGATACGCAGTATTTT.

The CDR3: CSVGTDLEAFF. For the CDR3, the DNA is TGCAGCGTTGGGACCGACCTTGAAGCTTTCTTT. The chain couples TRBV29-1 to TRBJ1-1; no reliable D call. V was clipped by 4 bases and J by 7 bases, with 10 bases between them. Germline-derived CDR1 and CDR2 are SQVTM and ANQGSEA. There are 11 residues in the CDR3.

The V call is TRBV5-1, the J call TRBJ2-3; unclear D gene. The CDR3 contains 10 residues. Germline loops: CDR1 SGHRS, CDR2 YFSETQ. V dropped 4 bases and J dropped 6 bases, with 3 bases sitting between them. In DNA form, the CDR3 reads TGCGCCAGCAGCGGGGATACGCAGTATTTT. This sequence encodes CASSGDTQYF.

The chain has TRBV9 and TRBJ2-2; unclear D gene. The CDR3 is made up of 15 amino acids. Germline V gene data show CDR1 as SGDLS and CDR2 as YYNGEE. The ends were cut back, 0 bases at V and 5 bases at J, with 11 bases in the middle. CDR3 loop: CASSVGAARTGELFF. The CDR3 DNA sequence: TGTGCCAGCAGCGTAGGCGCCGCGAGGACCGGGGAGCTGTTTTTT.

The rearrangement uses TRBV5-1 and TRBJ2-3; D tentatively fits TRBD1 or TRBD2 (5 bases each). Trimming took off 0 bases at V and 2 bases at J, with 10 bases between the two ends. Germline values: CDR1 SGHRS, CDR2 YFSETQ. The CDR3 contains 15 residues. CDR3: CASSLGDGTTDTQYF. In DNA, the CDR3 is TGCGCCAGCAGCTTGGGGGACGGAACCACAGATACGCAGTATTTT.

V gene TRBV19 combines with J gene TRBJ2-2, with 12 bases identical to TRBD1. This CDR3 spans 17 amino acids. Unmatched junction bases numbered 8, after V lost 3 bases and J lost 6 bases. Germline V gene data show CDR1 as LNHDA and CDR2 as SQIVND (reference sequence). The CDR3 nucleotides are TGTGCCAGTAGTATCCACCGGGACAGGGGGCTGGCCGGGGAGCTGTTTTTT. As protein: CASSIHRDRGLAGELFF.

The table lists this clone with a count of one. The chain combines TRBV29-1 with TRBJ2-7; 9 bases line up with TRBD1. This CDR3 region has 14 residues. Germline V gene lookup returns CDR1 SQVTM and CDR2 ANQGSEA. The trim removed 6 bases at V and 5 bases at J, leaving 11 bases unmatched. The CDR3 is CSVNKDRGEDEQYF. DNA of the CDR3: TGCAGCGTGAATAAGGACAGGGGAGAGGACGAGCAGTACTTC.

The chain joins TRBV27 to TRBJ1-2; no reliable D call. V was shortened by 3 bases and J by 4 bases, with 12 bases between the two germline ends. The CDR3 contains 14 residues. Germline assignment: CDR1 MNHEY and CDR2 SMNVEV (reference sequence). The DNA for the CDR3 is TGTGCCAGCAGTTTCGGGAGTTTAGGCTATGGCTACACCTTC. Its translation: CASSFGSLGYGYTF.

This CDR3 is CASSFGLGTEAFF. In nucleotides, the CDR3 is TGTGCCAGCAGCTTTGGCCTGGGCACTGAAGCTTTCTTT. V usage is TRBV11-3 and J usage is TRBJ1-1; D not resolved. The V and J ends lost 3 bases and 4 bases respectively, with 9 bases between them. Germline loops: CDR1 SGHNT, CDR2 YENEEA. The CDR3 totals 13 residues.

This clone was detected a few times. CDR3 sequence: CASSKGRGAYNEQFF. CDR3 DNA: TGTGCCAGCAGTAAGGGGCGGGGGGCCTACAATGAGCAGTTCTTC. This chain joins TRBV6-5 and TRBJ2-1; the match to TRBD2 covers 8 bases. The CDR3 totals 15 residues. Trimming removed 5 bases from V and 2 bases from J; junction bases left unmatched: 5. The germline gives CDR1 MNHEY, CDR2 SVGAGI.